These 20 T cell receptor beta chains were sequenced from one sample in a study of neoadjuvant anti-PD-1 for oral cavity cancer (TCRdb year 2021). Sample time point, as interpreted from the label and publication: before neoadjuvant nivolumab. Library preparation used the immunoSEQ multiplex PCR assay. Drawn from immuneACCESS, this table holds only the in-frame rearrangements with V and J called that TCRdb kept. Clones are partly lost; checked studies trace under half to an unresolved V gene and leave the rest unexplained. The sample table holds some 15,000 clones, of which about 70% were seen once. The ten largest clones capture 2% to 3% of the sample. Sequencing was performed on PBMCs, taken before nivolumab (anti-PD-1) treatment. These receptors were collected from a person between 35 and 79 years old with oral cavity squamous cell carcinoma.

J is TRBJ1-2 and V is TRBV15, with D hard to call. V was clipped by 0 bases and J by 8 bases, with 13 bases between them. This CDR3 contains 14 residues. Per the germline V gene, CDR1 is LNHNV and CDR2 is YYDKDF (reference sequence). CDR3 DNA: TGTGCCACCAGCAGAGATAGGCCTCGGCAAGGCTACACCTTC. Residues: CATSRDRPRQGYTF.

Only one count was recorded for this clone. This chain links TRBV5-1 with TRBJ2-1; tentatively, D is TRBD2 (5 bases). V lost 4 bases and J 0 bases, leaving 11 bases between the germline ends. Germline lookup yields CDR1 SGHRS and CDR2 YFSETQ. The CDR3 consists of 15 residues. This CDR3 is CASSQDSSSYNEQFF. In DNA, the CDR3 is TGCGCCAGCAGCCAGGACTCGAGCTCCTACAATGAGCAGTTCTTC.

The CDR3, as DNA: TGTGCCAGCAGCTCCCGGGGCAGGGCCCACGAGCAGTACTTC. It specifies CASSSRGRAHEQYF. The rearrangement uses TRBV5-6 and TRBJ2-7; D tentatively reads TRBD1 or TRBD2 (5 bases each). Trimming pared 3 bases from V and 5 bases from J, leaving 15 bases between. The CDR3 extends over 14 amino acids. Germline V lookup: CDR1 SGHDT, CDR2 YYEEEE.

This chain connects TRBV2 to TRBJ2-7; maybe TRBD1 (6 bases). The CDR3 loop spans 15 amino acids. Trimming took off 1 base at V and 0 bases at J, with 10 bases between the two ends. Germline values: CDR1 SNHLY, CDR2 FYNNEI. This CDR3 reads CASSEGWDTSYEQYF. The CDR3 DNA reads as TGTGCCAGCAGTGAAGGTTGGGACACCTCCTACGAGCAGTACTTC.

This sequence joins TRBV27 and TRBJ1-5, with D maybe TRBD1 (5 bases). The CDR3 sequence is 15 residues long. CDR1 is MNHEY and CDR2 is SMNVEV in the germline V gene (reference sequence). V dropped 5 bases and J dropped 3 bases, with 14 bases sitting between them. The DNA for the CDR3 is TGTGCCAGCAGTACCCAGACAGAGTTCAATCAGCCCCAGCATTTT. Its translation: CASSTQTEFNQPQHF.

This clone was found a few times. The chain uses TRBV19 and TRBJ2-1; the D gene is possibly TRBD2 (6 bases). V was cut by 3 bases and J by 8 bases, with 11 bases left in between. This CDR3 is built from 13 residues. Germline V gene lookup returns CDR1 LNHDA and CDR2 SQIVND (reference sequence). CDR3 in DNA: TGTGCCAGTAGTATCCGGGGGACGGATGAGCAGTTCTTC. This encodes CASSIRGTDEQFF.

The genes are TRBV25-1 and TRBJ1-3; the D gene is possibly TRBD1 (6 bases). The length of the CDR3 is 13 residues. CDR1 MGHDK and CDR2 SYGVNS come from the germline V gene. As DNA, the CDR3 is TGTGCTTCCGGGGGCCCTGACGGAAACACCATATATTTT. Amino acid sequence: CASGGPDGNTIYF.

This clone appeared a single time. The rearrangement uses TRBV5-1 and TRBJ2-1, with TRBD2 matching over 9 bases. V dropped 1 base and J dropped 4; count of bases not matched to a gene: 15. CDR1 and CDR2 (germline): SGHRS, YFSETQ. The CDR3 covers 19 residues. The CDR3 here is CASSLLLAGIPSGYNEQFF. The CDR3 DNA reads TGCGCCAGCAGCTTGTTGCTAGCGGGAATCCCGTCGGGGTACAATGAGCAGTTCTTC. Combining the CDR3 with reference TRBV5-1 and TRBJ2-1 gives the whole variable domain KAGVTQTPRYLIKTRGQQVTLSCSPISGHRSVSWYQQTPGQGLQFLFEYFSETQRNKGNFPGRFSGRQFSNSRSEMNVSTLELGDSALYLCASSLLLAGIPSGYNEQFFGPGTRLTVL.

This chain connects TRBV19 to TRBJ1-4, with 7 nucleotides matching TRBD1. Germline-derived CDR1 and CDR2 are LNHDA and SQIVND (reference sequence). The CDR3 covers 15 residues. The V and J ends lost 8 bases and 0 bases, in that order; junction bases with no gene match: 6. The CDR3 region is CASSQGVATNEKLFF. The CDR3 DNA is TGTGCCAGTTCCCAGGGGGTTGCAACTAATGAAAAACTGTTTTTT.

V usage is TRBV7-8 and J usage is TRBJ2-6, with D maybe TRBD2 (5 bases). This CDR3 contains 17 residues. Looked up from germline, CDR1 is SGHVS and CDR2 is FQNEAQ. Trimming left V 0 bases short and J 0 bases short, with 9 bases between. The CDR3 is CASSLAEVYSGANVLTF. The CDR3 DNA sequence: TGTGCCAGCAGCTTAGCGGAGGTCTACTCTGGGGCCAACGTCCTGACTTTC.

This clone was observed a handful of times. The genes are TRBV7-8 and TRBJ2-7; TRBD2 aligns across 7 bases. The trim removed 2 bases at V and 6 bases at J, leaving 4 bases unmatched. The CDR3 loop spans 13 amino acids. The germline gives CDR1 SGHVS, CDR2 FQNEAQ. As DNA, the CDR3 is TGTGCCAGCAGCTTAAGGGAGGGCGGCGAGCAGTACTTC. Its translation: CASSLREGGEQYF.

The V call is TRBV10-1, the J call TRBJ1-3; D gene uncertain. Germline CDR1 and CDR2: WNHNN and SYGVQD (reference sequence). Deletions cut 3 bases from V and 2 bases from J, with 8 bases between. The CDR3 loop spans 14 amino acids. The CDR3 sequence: CASSESGTGNTIYF. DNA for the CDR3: TGCGCCAGCAGTGAATCCGGGACTGGAAACACCATATATTTT.

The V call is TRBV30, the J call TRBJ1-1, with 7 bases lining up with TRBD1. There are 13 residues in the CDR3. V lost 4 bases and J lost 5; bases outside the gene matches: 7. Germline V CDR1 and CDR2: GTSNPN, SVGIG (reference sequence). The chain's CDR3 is CAWKQQGWTEAFF. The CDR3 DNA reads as TGTGCCTGGAAGCAACAGGGGTGGACTGAAGCTTTCTTT.

The CDR3 loop reads CASSLGSSETGKPNQPQHF. The CDR3 DNA reads TGTGCCAGCAGCTTAGGATCGTCGGAGACAGGGAAGCCGAATCAGCCCCAGCATTTT. The chain employs TRBV7-3 and TRBJ1-5; 7 bases align to TRBD1. CDR1 and CDR2 from the germline V gene are SGHTA and FQGTGA. After removal of 2 bases from V and 4 bases from J, the junction contained 17 bases not matched to a gene. The CDR3 spans 19 residues.

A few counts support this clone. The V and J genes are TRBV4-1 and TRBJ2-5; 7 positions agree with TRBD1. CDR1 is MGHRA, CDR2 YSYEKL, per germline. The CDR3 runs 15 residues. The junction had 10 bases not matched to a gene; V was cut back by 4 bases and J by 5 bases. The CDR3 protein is CASSPMNRGRETQYF. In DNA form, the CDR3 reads TGCGCCAGCAGCCCTATGAACAGGGGCCGGGAGACCCAGTACTTC.

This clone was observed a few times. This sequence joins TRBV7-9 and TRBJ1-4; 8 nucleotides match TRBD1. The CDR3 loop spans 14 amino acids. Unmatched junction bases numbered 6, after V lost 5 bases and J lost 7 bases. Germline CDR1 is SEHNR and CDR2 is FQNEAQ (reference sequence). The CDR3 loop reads CASSDWTGTEKLFF. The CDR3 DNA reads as TGTGCCAGCAGCGATTGGACAGGGACTGAAAAACTGTTTTTT.

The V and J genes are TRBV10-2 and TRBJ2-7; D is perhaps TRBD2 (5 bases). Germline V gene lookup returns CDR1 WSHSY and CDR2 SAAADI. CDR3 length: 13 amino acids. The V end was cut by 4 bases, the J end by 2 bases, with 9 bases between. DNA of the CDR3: TGCGCCAGCAGTGGCGGGTCTGCCTACGAGCAGTACTTC. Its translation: CASSGGSAYEQYF.

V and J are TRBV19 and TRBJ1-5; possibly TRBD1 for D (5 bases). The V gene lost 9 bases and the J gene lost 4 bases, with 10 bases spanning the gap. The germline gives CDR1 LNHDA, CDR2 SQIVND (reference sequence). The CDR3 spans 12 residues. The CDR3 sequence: CASSGLNQPQHF. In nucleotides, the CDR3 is TGTGCCAGCTCGGGACTGAATCAGCCCCAGCATTTT.

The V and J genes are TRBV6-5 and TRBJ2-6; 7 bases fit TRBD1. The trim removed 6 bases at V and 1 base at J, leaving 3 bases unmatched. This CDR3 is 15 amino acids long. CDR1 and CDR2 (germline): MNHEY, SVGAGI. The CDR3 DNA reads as TGTGCCAGCAGGCCGACAGGGTCTGGGGCCAACGTCCTGACTTTC. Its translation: CASRPTGSGANVLTF.

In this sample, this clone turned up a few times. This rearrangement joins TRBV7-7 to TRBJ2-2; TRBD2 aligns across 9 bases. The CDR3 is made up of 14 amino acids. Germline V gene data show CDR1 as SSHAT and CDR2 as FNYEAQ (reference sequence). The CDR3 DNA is TGTGCTAGCGGGAGTGTTAATGTAAGCGGGGAGCTGTTTTTT. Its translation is CASGSVNVSGELFF.